This T cell receptor beta chain was retrieved from a study of blood T cell repertoires in COVID-19. Profiled with immunoSEQ multiplex PCR; TCRdb holds only in-frame clones, not every one. The data contain 110,000 to 150,000 clones, under 85% of them seen just once; the ten biggest clones take up 1.6%. The CDR3 contains 17 residues. Germline V lookup: CDR1 MGHDK, CDR2 SYGVNS. Unmatched junction bases numbered 12, after V lost 3 bases and J lost 5 bases. This TCR came from a young woman who had been exposed to COVID-19. Material for sequencing was PBMCs or T cells enriched from blood (not recorded which). The rearrangement joins TRBV25-1 to TRBJ1-4; 7 bases align to TRBD1. In DNA, the CDR3 is TGTGCCAGCAGTGACCCAGTACCGGGACAGTCGAATGAAAAACTGTTTTTT. This encodes CASSDPVPGQSNEKLFF. The variable domain in full, with the rest retrieved from reference TRBV25-1 and TRBJ1-4, is EADIYQTPRYLVIGTGKKITLECSQTMGHDKMYWYQQDPGMELHLIHYSYGVNSTEKGDLSSESTVSRIRTEHFPLTLESARPSHTSQYLCASSDPVPGQSNEKLFFGSGTQLSVL.